This T cell receptor beta chain was identified during a study of blood T cell repertoires in COVID-19. Study summary: Sample material is recorded as cDNA or gDNA derived from T cells, B-cell-depleted T cells, or PBMCs.

The CDR3 covers 17 residues. Germline assignment: CDR1 GTSNPN and CDR2 SVGIG (reference sequence). V dropped 2 bases and J dropped 5 bases, with 21 bases sitting between them. As handled by the study authors: It was from reference gene primer amplification that nucleated cell counts were estimated. The method was immunoSEQ multiplex PCR; TCRdb's version includes in-frame clones alone and lacks a portion of them. The DNA gave D and trimming, while V, J and clone size come from that table. This sample has roughly 150,000 clones; roughly 72% occur once, and the top ten carry 3.5% to 4.5%. The genes are TRBV30 and TRBJ2-2; weak D call: TRBD1 (6 bases). The sample comprised peripheral blood. The sequence derives from a woman older than 75 with acute or convalescent COVID-19. CDR3 sequence reads: CAWSPRITGSRTGELFF. DNA for the CDR3: TGTGCCTGGAGTCCCCGCATAACAGGGAGTCGGACCGGGGAGCTGTTTTTT.